The rows below give T cell receptor beta chains drawn from one sample of a study of blood T cell repertoires in COVID-19. Here immunoSEQ multiplex PCR was the method, and the copy in TCRdb shows in-frame clones only, minus some. Found here are 250,000 to 400,000 clones, approximately 88% of them singletons; the top ten hold 1.5% to 2%. The sequenced sample was peripheral blood. Receptors originate from a young woman with COVID-19, enrolled during active disease. Both conserved end residues are part of each CDR3. Each record gives: CDR3 protein, CDR3 DNA, D gene, clone size, J gene, V gene. A D gene is named only where the DNA matches it firmly. Some rows mark clone size as missing; the rest say once, few, many or name a class of expanded clone.

CDR3 protein: CSARGLTSGSTDTQYF
CDR3 DNA: TGCAGTGCCCGAGGGCTGACTAGCGGCAGCACAGATACGCAGTATTTT
D gene: TRBD2
clone size: NA
J gene: TRBJ2-3
V gene: TRBV29-1

CDR3 protein: CAWSLHSSWNTEAFF
CDR3 DNA: TGTGCCTGGAGTCTTCACAGTTCCTGGAACACTGAAGCTTTCTTT
D gene: NA
clone size: NA
J gene: TRBJ1-1
V gene: TRBV30

CDR3 protein: CASSLAGGYEQYF
CDR3 DNA: TGCGCCAGCAGCCTCGCCGGGGGCTACGAGCAGTACTTC
D gene: NA
clone size: NA
J gene: TRBJ2-7
V gene: TRBV4-1

CDR3 protein: CASSPKDRGSGNTIYF
CDR3 DNA: TGTGCCAGCAGCCCAAAGGACAGGGGCTCTGGAAACACCATATATTTT
D gene: TRBD1
clone size: NA
J gene: TRBJ1-3
V gene: TRBV7-9

CDR3 protein: CASTSYQVSEQFF
CDR3 DNA: TGTGCCAGCACCTCGTATCAGGTCTCTGAGCAGTTCTTC
D gene: NA
clone size: NA
J gene: TRBJ2-1
V gene: TRBV7-2

CDR3 protein: CASSSGQGTTEAFF
CDR3 DNA: TGTGCCAGCAGTTCCGGACAGGGGACGACTGAAGCTTTCTTT
D gene: TRBD1
clone size: NA
J gene: TRBJ1-1
V gene: TRBV6-5

CDR3 protein: CASSEGFGQGATEAFF
CDR3 DNA: TGTGCCAGCAGTGAAGGGTTCGGACAGGGGGCAACTGAAGCTTTCTTT
D gene: TRBD1
clone size: NA
J gene: TRBJ1-1
V gene: TRBV6-1

CDR3 protein: CASSQGRYTIYF
CDR3 DNA: TGTGCCAGCAGCCAAGGGCGGTACACCATATATTTT
D gene: NA
clone size: few
J gene: TRBJ1-3
V gene: TRBV4-2

CDR3 protein: CASSQGPQGLNNQPQHF
CDR3 DNA: TGCGCCAGCAGCCAAGGCCCGCAGGGGTTGAACAATCAGCCCCAGCATTTT
D gene: NA
clone size: few
J gene: TRBJ1-5
V gene: TRBV4-3

CDR3 protein: CASAGDTRQHGYTF
CDR3 DNA: TGTGCCAGCGCAGGGGACACCCGCCAACATGGCTACACCTTC
D gene: NA
clone size: few
J gene: TRBJ1-2
V gene: TRBV3-1/TRBV3-2

CDR3 protein: CASSEDGGTEAFF
CDR3 DNA: TGTGCCAGCAGCGAAGACGGAGGGACTGAAGCTTTCTTT
D gene: NA
clone size: once
J gene: TRBJ1-1
V gene: TRBV4-2

CDR3 protein: CASSVGGNQPQHF
CDR3 DNA: TGTGCCAGCAGTGTGGGCGGGAATCAGCCCCAGCATTTT
D gene: NA
clone size: NA
J gene: TRBJ1-5
V gene: TRBV12-3/TRBV12-4

CDR3 protein: CASAFDRNLHGYTF
CDR3 DNA: TGTGCCAGCGCTTTCGACAGGAACCTACATGGCTACACCTTC
D gene: NA
clone size: once
J gene: TRBJ1-2
V gene: TRBV6-5